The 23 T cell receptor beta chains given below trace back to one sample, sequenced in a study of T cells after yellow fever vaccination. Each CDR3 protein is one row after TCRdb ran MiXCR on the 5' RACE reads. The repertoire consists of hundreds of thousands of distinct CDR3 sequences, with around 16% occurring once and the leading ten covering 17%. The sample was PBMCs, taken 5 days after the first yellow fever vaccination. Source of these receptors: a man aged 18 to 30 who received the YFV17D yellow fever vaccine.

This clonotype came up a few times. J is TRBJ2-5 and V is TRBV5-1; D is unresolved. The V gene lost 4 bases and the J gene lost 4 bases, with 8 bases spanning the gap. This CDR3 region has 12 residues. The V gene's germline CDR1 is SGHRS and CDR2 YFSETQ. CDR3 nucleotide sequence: TGCGCCAGCAGCCGTCAGAGAGAGACCCAGTACTTC. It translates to CASSRQRETQYF.

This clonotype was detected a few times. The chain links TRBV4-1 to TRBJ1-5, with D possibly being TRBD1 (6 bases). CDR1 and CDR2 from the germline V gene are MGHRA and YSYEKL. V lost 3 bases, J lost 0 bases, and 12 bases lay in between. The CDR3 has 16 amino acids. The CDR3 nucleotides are TGCGCCAGCAGCCAGGAACAGGGAAATAGCAATCAGCCCCAGCATTTT. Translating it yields CASSQEQGNSNQPQHF.

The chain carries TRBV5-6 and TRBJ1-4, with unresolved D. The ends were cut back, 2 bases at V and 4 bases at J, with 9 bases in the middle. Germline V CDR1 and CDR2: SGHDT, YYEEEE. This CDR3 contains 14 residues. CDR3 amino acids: CASSFQDRNEKLFF. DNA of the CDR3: TGTGCCAGCAGCTTTCAAGATCGTAATGAAAAACTGTTTTTT.

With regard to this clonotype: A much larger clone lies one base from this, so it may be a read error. DNA for the CDR3: TGTGCCAGCAGACCCACGACGTCGACAGATACGCAGTATTTT. This gives the protein CASRPTTSTDTQYF. This chain uses TRBV7-2 with TRBJ2-3; no clear D. The CDR3 extends over 14 amino acids. Trimming pared 6 bases from V and 3 bases from J, leaving 13 bases between. Germline V CDR1 and CDR2: SGHTA, FQGNSA.

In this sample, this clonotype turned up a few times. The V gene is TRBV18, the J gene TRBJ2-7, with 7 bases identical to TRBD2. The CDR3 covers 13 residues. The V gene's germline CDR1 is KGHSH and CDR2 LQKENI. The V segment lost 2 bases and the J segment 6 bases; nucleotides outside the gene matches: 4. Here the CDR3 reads CASSPGGGGEQYV. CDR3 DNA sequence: TGTGCCAGCTCACCAGGGGGGGGAGGCGAGCAGTACGTC.

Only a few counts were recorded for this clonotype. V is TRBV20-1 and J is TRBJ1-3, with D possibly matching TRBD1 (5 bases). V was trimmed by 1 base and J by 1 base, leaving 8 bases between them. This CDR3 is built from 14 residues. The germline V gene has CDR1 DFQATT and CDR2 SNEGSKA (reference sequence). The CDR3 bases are TGCAGTGCTAGAGCCCGACAGTCTGGAAACACCATATATTTT. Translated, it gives CSARARQSGNTIYF.

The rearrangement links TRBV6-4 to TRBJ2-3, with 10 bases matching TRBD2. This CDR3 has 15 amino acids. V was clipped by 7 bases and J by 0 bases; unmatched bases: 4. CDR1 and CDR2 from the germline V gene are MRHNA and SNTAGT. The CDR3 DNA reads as TGTGCCAGCATTGAAGCGGGGGGGAGCACAGATACGCAGTATTTT. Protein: CASIEAGGSTDTQYF.

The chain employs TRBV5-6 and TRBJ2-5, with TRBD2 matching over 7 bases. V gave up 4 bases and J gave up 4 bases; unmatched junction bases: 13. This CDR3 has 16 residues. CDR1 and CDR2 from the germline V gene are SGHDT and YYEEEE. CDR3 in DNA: TGTGCCAGCAGCCTGGTGCGGGGGTCTACCCTAGAGACCCAGTACTTC. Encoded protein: CASSLVRGSTLETQYF.

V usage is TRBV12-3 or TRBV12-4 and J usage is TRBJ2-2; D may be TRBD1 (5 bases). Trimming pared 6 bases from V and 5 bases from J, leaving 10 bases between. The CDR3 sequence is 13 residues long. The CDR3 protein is CASRVGPTGELFF. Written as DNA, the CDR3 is TGTGCCAGCAGAGTGGGGCCTACCGGGGAGCTGTTTTTT.

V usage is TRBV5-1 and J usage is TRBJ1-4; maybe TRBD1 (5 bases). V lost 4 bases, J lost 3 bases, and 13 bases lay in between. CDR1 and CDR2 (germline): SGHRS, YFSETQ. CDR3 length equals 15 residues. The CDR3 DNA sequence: TGCGCCAGCAGCCGGGGCTCCTACCCTAATGAAAAACTGTTTTTT. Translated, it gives CASSRGSYPNEKLFF.

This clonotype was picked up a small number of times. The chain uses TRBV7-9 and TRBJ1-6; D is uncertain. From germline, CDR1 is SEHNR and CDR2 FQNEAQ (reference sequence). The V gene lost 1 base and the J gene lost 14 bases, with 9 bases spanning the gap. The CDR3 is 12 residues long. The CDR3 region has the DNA TGTGCCAGCAGCTTAGGGGCGTCGGCCCTCCACTTT. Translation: CASSLGASALHF.

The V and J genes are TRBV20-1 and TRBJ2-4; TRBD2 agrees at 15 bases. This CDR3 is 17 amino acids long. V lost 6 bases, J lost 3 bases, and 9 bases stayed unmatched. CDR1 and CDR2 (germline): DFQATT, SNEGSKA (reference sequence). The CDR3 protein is CSARTSGGAYVKNIQYF. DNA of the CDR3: TGCAGTGCCAGGACTAGCGGGGGGGCCTATGTCAAAAACATTCAGTACTTC.

CDR3 sequence: CASHLTGGSPSTDTQYF. The CDR3 region has the DNA TGTGCCAGCCACCTCACCGGAGGGAGTCCTAGCACAGATACGCAGTATTTT. This chain joins TRBV7-6 and TRBJ2-3, with D tentatively TRBD2 (6 bases). Trimming left V 8 bases short and J 0 bases short, with 21 bases between. CDR3 length equals 17 residues. Germline CDR1 and CDR2: SGHVS and FNYEAQ. The full variable domain, with the rest looked up from reference TRBV7-6 and TRBJ2-3, is GAGVSQSPRYKVTKRGQDVALRCDPISGHVSLYWYRQALGQGPEFLTYFNYEAQQDKSGLPNDRFSAERPEGSISTLTIQRTEQRDSAMYRCASHLTGGSPSTDTQYFGPGTRLTVL.

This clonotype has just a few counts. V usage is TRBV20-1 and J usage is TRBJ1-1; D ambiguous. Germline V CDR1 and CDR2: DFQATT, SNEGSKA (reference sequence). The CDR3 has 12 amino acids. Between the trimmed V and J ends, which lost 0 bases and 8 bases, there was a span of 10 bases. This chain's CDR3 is CSARDPATEAFF. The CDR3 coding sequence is TGCAGTGCTAGAGATCCCGCTACAGAAGCTTTCTTT.

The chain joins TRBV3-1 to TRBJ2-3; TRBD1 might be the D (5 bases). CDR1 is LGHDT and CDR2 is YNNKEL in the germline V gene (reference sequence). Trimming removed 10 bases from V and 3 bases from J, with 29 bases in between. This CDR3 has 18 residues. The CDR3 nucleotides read TGTGCCACCTCCAAGCCGATCCGCAGGGATATAGGAACAGATACGCAGTATTTT. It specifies CATSKPIRRDIGTDTQYF.

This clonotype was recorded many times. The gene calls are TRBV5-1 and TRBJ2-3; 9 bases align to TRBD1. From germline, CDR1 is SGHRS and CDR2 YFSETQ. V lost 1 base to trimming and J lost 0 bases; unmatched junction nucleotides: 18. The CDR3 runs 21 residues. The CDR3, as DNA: TGCGCCAGCAGCTTGCAGCGGACAGGGGCTCTCTTGACTTCTAGCACAGATACGCAGTATTTT. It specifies CASSLQRTGALLTSSTDTQYF. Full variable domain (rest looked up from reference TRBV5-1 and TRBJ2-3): KAGVTQTPRYLIKTRGQQVTLSCSPISGHRSVSWYQQTPGQGLQFLFEYFSETQRNKGNFPGRFSGRQFSNSRSEMNVSTLELGDSALYLCASSLQRTGALLTSSTDTQYFGPGTRLTVL.

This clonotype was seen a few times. The CDR3, as DNA: TGTGCCAGCACTGGGGCAGATCTATGGGTTGGCTACACCTTC. This codes for CASTGADLWVGYTF. This chain joins TRBV7-9 and TRBJ1-2; possible D gene TRBD1, 5 bases. V shed 7 bases and J shed 7 bases, with 19 bases lying between them. Germline V gene sequence: CDR1 SEHNR, CDR2 FQNEAQ (reference sequence). The CDR3 runs to 14 residues.

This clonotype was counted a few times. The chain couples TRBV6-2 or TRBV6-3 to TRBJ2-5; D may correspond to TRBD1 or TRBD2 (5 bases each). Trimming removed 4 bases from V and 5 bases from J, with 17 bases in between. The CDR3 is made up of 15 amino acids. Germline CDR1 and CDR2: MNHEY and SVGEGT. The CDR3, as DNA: TGTGCCAGCAGTTTCTTGGGGACGGTGGAGGAGACCCAGTACTTC. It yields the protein CASSFLGTVEETQYF.

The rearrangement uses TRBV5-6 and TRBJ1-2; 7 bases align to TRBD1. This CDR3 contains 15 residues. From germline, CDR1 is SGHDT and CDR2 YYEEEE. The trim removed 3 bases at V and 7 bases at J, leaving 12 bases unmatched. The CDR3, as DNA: TGTGCCAGCAGCTCCTATAACAGGGGTCTGGGTGGCTACACCTTC. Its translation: CASSSYNRGLGGYTF.

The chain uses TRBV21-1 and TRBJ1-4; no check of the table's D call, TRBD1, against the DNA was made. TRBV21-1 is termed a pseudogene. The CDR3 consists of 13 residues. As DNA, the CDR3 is TGTGCCATACCGGGACCCGGGAGTGAAAAACTGTTTTTT. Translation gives CAIPGPGSEKLFF.

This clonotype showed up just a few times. In nucleotides, the CDR3 is TGTGCCAGCAGCTCCCCGATTTATCGGACAGGGTACAATGAGCAGTTCTTC. The encoded protein is CASSSPIYRTGYNEQFF. The V and J genes are TRBV5-6 and TRBJ2-1, with 8 bases aligning to TRBD1. The CDR3 is 17 amino acids. V shed 3 bases, J shed 4 bases, and the junction held 12 bases outside the gene matches. Germline assignment: CDR1 SGHDT and CDR2 YYEEEE.

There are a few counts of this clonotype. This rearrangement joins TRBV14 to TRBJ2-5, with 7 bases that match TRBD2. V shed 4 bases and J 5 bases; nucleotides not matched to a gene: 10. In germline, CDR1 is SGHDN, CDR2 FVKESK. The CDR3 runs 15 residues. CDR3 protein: CASSPRTGGAETQYF. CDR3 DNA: TGTGCCAGCAGCCCTCGGACGGGGGGAGCGGAGACCCAGTACTTC. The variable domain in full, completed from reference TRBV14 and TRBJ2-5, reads EAGVTQFPSHSVIEKGQTVTLRCDPISGHDNLYWYRRVMGKEIKFLLHFVKESKQDESGMPNNRFLAERTGGTYSTLKVQPAELEDSGVYFCASSPRTGGAETQYFGPGTRLLVL.

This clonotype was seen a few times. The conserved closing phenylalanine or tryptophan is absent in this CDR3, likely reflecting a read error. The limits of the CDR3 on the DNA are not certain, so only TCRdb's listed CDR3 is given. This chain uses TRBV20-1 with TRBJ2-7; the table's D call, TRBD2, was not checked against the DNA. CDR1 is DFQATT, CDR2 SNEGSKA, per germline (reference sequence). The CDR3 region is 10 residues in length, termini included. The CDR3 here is CSARVGGGTL.